The clone carrying this T cell receptor beta chain was observed a few times. From the 5' RACE reads, TCRdb called clonotypes with MiXCR, one entry per CDR3 protein. The table lists about 50,000 distinct CDR3 sequences, about 10% of them singletons. This record comes from a study of early T cells in non-severe SARS-CoV-2 infection. Study-level background: The chains were unpaired, and the sequenced material was bulk RNA from unsorted whole blood.

The CDR3 length is 14 residues. Germline V gene lookup returns CDR1 SGHRS and CDR2 YFSETQ. The V gene lost 0 bases and the J gene lost 2 bases, with 9 bases spanning the gap. The receptor's source is an adult who was a healthcare worker with PCR-confirmed SARS-CoV-2 infection or an uninfected control (not recorded which). This sequence joins TRBV5-1 and TRBJ2-7; D perhaps matches TRBD2 (5 bases). The sample comprised whole blood. The CDR3 region has the DNA TGCGCCAGCAGCTTGGAGGGAGCCCCCTACGAGCAGTACTTC. It encodes CASSLEGAPYEQYF.